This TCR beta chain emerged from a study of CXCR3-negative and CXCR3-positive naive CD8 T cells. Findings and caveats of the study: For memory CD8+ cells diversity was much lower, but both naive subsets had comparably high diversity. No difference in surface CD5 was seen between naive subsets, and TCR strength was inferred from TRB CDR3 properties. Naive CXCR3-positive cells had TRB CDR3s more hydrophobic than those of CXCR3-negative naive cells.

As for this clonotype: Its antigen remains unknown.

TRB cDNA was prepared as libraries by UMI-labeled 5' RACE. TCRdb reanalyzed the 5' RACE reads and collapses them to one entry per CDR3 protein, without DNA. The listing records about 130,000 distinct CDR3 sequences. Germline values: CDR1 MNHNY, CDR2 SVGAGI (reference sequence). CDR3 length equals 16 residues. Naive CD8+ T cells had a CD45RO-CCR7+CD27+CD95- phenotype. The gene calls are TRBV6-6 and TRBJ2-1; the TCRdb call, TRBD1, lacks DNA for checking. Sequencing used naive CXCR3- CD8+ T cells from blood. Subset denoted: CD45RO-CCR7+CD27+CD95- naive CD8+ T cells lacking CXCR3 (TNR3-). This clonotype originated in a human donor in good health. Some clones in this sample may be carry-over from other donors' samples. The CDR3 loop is CASSYRQGSSYNEQFF.